A single sample gave rise to the 4 T cell receptor beta chains below, sequenced in a study of CD4+ T cells in melanoma. The data were produced by immunoSEQ multiplex PCR, yet TCRdb's version contains in-frame clones alone and is incomplete. The data contain about 9,100 clones, 70% to 80% of them singletons. Specimen: cells from a culture (not recorded whether cultured in vitro). Every receptor here comes from a human donor with melanoma.

This clone was seen once. This rearrangement joins TRBV6-5 to TRBJ1-5; D gene uncertain. The CDR3 runs to 13 residues. The V gene's germline CDR1 is MNHEY and CDR2 SVGAGI. V was cut by 1 base and J by 4 bases, with 5 bases left in between. The CDR3 reads CASSYLENQPQHF. Written as DNA, the CDR3 is TGTGCCAGCAGTTACTTAGAGAATCAGCCCCAGCATTTT.

This clone showed up just a few times. The chain uses TRBV10-1 and TRBJ2-1; the D is unclear. This CDR3 is 11 amino acids long. Trimming pared 5 bases from V and 9 bases from J, leaving 8 bases between. Germline CDR1 WNHNN, CDR2 SYGVQD (reference sequence). In DNA, the CDR3 is TGCGCCAGCAGTCCCCCCAGTGAGCAGTTCTTC. It yields the protein CASSPPSEQFF.

This chain connects TRBV15 to TRBJ2-1; TRBD2 matches 7 bases. CDR1 LNHNV and CDR2 YYDKDF come from the germline V gene (reference sequence). The CDR3 contains 20 residues. V dropped 5 bases and J dropped 2; count of bases not matched to a gene: 21. The CDR3 nucleotides are TGTGCCACCAGCGGAGTACTAGGCGGGGGTAAGATAGTGACCTACAATGAGCAGTTCTTC. Encoded protein: CATSGVLGGGKIVTYNEQFF.

CDR3: CASSFDIVSYEQYF. CDR3 bases: TGCGCCAGCAGCTTTGACATAGTCTCCTACGAGCAGTACTTC. This chain connects TRBV5-1 to TRBJ2-7, with unresolved D. The V end lost 2 bases, the J end lost 0 bases, and 9 bases lay between the germline ends. Germline V CDR1 and CDR2: SGHRS, YFSETQ. The CDR3 loop spans 14 amino acids.